The 25 T cell receptor beta chains given below trace back to one sample, sequenced in a study of T cell responses to AZD1222 COVID-19 vaccine. The protocol was immunoSEQ multiplex PCR, while the TCRdb copy is restricted to in-frame clones and leaves out a portion. The table lists about 130,000 clones, around 90% of them singletons. Sample: peripheral blood, taken on day 0 of AZD1222 vaccination. The receptors shown here come from an adult in good health.

The chain joins TRBV6-2 or TRBV6-3 to TRBJ2-5; 10 bases agree with TRBD2. Unmatched junction bases numbered 6, after V lost 3 bases and J lost 5 bases. The germline gives CDR1 MNHEY, CDR2 SVGEGT. This CDR3 spans 15 amino acids. Here the CDR3 DNA reads TGTGCCAGCAGTTATTCGGGACTAGCGATGGAGACCCAGTACTTC. As protein: CASSYSGLAMETQYF.

This sequence joins TRBV7-2 and TRBJ2-7; D remains ambiguous. The CDR3 runs 13 residues. Germline loops: CDR1 SGHTA, CDR2 FQGNSA. Trimming shortened V by 0 bases and J by 5 bases, and 8 bases separated the two germline ends. The CDR3 sequence: CASSLASIHEQYF. CDR3 bases: TGTGCCAGCAGCTTAGCGAGCATTCACGAGCAGTACTTC.

This chain links TRBV7-9 with TRBJ2-3, with D possibly being TRBD2 (6 bases). CDR1 is SEHNR, CDR2 FQNEAQ, per germline (reference sequence). The CDR3 has 14 amino acids. V lost 9 bases, J lost 0 bases, and 13 bases lay in between. CDR3 sequence (DNA): TGTGCCAGGGGGGGAGCCTCTAGCACAGATACGCAGTATTTT. This codes for CARGGASSTDTQYF.

CDR3 in amino acids: CASSSRTGFSYEQYF. The CDR3 bases are TGTGCCAGCAGCTCGAGGACAGGGTTTTCCTACGAGCAGTACTTC. The chain has TRBV5-5 and TRBJ2-7; 8 bases are a match to TRBD1. Germline V lookup: CDR1 SGHKS, CDR2 YYEKEE (reference sequence). The trim removed 3 bases at V and 1 base at J, leaving 6 bases unmatched. CDR3 size: 15 residues.

The DNA of the CDR3 is TGTGCCAGCAGTTACGGGGGACAGGGCGCCTACGAGCAGTACTTC. Its translation is CASSYGGQGAYEQYF. The chain uses TRBV6-5 and TRBJ2-7, with TRBD1 identical over 9 bases. V shed 2 bases and J 2 bases; nucleotides not matched to a gene: 4. CDR3 length equals 15 residues. The germline gives CDR1 MNHEY, CDR2 SVGAGI.

Only a few counts were recorded for this clone. The chain is built from TRBV4-2 and TRBJ2-7; TRBD1 matches at 7 bases. The germline CDR1 and CDR2 sequences are LGHNA and YNFKEQ. V trimming: 4 bases; J trimming: 1 base; junction bases outside the gene matches: 7. The CDR3 runs to 15 residues. As DNA, the CDR3 is TGTGCCAGCAGCCCCCGGACAGGAGCTTCCTACGAGCAGTACTTC. It is translated as CASSPRTGASYEQYF.

The V gene is TRBV9, the J gene TRBJ2-6, with D possibly matching TRBD1 (5 bases). The CDR3 consists of 15 residues. With 4 bases removed from V and 0 bases from J, the gap between germline ends came to 8 bases. In germline, CDR1 is SGDLS, CDR2 YYNGEE. CDR3 sequence reads: CASSPDSSGANVLTF. The CDR3, as DNA: TGTGCCAGCAGCCCCGACAGCTCTGGGGCCAACGTCCTGACTTTC.

The CDR3 nucleotides are TGTGCCAGCTACAAACAGGGAGACTCCTACGAGCAGTACTTC. It is translated as CASYKQGDSYEQYF. The chain employs TRBV27 and TRBJ2-7, with D possibly matching TRBD1 (6 bases). V was pared by 8 bases and J by 0 bases, with 14 bases between. Germline CDR1 MNHEY, CDR2 SMNVEV (reference sequence). This CDR3 is built from 14 residues.

CDR3 sequence: CASSLGGAGYTF. Here the CDR3 DNA reads TGTGCCAGCAGCCTGGGGGGGGCTGGCTACACCTTC. The chain employs TRBV12-3 or TRBV12-4 and TRBJ1-2, with D possibly being TRBD1 (6 bases). With 6 bases removed from V and 7 bases from J, the gap between germline ends came to 12 bases. There are 12 residues in the CDR3.

This clone has a single count. V and J are TRBV5-1 and TRBJ2-7; D unclear. V lost 1 base and J 0 bases, leaving 8 bases between the germline ends. Germline assignment: CDR1 SGHRS and CDR2 YFSETQ. The CDR3 is 14 amino acids. CDR3 in amino acids: CASSLSGYSYEQYF. The DNA for the CDR3 is TGCGCCAGCAGCTTGTCGGGCTACTCCTACGAGCAGTACTTC.

This chain uses TRBV7-2 with TRBJ1-5; TRBD1 might be the D (5 bases). The CDR3 totals 15 residues. V gave up 6 bases and J gave up 0 bases, with 12 bases separating them. The germline gives CDR1 SGHTA, CDR2 FQGNSA. CDR3 coding DNA: TGTGCCAGCAGGGATCGGGGGTATAGCAATCAGCCCCAGCATTTT. Residues: CASRDRGYSNQPQHF. Looking up the rest from reference TRBV7-2 and TRBJ1-5 gives the full variable domain: GAGVSQSPSNKVTEKGKDVELRCDPISGHTALYWYRQSLGQGLEFLIYFQGNSAPDKSGLPSDRFSAERTGGSVSTLTIQRTQQEDSAVYLCASRDRGYSNQPQHFGDGTRLSIL.

The chain couples TRBV19 to TRBJ1-2; TRBD1 matches 10 bases. CDR1 and CDR2 from the germline V gene are LNHDA and SQIVND (reference sequence). The CDR3 runs to 13 residues. Trimming at V came to 10 bases and at J to 6 bases, leaving 8 bases not matched to a gene. Here the CDR3 DNA reads TGTGCCACCCCGGGACAGGGGTATCATGGCTACACCTTC. Translating it yields CATPGQGYHGYTF.

The chain employs TRBV5-1 and TRBJ2-3; weak D call: TRBD2 (5 bases). CDR3 length: 15 residues. From germline, CDR1 is SGHRS and CDR2 YFSETQ. V was cut by 5 bases and J by 5 bases, with 18 bases left in between. The CDR3 DNA reads TGCGCCAGCAGGCAAGAGATGAGCGGCGGAGATACGCAGTATTTT. This translates into CASRQEMSGGDTQYF.

The gene calls are TRBV7-2 and TRBJ1-2; D remains ambiguous. CDR1 SGHTA and CDR2 FQGNSA come from the germline V gene. This CDR3 has 14 amino acids. V was shortened by 6 bases and J by 1 base, with 12 bases between the two germline ends. The CDR3 DNA follows: TGTGCCAGCAGACCCGGCGGGGATAACTATGGCTACACCTTC. Protein sequence: CASRPGGDNYGYTF.

The CDR3 loop is CASSSTSGLYNEQFF. In DNA, the CDR3 is TGTGCCAGCAGTTCGACTAGCGGGCTCTACAATGAGCAGTTCTTC. This chain links TRBV7-3 with TRBJ2-1, with 10 bases lining up with TRBD2. CDR3 length equals 15 residues. Trimming removed 6 bases from V and 3 bases from J; junction bases left unmatched: 5. Germline values: CDR1 SGHTA, CDR2 FQGTGA.

The chain couples TRBV19 to TRBJ1-3; D uncertain. The V gene's germline CDR1 is LNHDA and CDR2 SQIVND (reference sequence). There are 15 residues in the CDR3. V lost 8 bases to trimming and J lost 1 base, with 15 bases between them. CDR3 loop: CASLSPVLSGNTIYF. CDR3 bases: TGTGCCAGTCTATCCCCCGTACTGTCTGGAAACACCATATATTTT.

The chain joins TRBV6-2 or TRBV6-3 to TRBJ2-7; D is ambiguous. This CDR3 contains 14 residues. Trimming shortened V by 2 bases and J by 4 bases, and 12 bases separated the two germline ends. From germline, CDR1 is MNHEY and CDR2 SVGEGT. The CDR3 nucleotides read TGTGCCAGCAGTTACGATGTATCGGTTTACGAGCAGTACTTC. This sequence encodes CASSYDVSVYEQYF.

V gene TRBV10-3 combines with J gene TRBJ2-7; the D is unclear. Trimming pared 0 bases from V and 2 bases from J, leaving 11 bases between. Germline V gene data show CDR1 as ENHRY and CDR2 as SYGVKD. This CDR3 comprises 15 residues. The CDR3 DNA is TGTGCCATCAGTGAGTCGGCAGTGGGGACCTACGAGCAGTACTTC. Amino acids: CAISESAVGTYEQYF.

J is TRBJ1-2 and V is TRBV6-4; 9 nucleotides align to TRBD1. CDR1 and CDR2 from the germline V gene are MRHNA and SNTAGT. This CDR3 is built from 13 residues. J was trimmed by 4 bases and V by 6 bases; bases with no gene match: 3. CDR3 region: CASREDRGYGYTF. DNA for the CDR3: TGTGCCAGCAGGGAGGACAGGGGCTATGGCTACACCTTC.

V is TRBV6-5 and J is TRBJ2-2; D unclear. Per germline, CDR1 MNHEY and CDR2 SVGAGI. The germline V and J ends were trimmed by 8 bases and 4 bases, with 8 bases remaining between them. The CDR3 runs to 12 residues. The CDR3 is CASGRRTGELFF. In DNA form, the CDR3 reads TGTGCCAGCGGCCGTCGCACCGGGGAGCTGTTTTTT.

The chain has TRBV24-1 and TRBJ2-5; 8 bases are a match to TRBD1. This CDR3 is built from 15 residues. The J segment lost 1 base and the V segment lost 4 bases, leaving 4 bases of the junction unmatched. CDR1 is KGHDR, CDR2 SFDVKD, per germline. As DNA, the CDR3 is TGTGCCACCAGTGAGTGGACAGGGTTCCAAGAGACCCAGTACTTC. Protein: CATSEWTGFQETQYF.

The rearrangement joins TRBV27 to TRBJ1-5; 8 bases match TRBD1. V gave up 5 bases and J gave up 4 bases; unmatched junction bases: 10. The CDR3 contains 16 residues. The germline V gene encodes CDR1 MNHEY and CDR2 SMNVEV (reference sequence). The CDR3 reads CASSPWTGFSNQPQHF. The CDR3, as DNA: TGTGCCAGCAGTCCTTGGACAGGGTTTAGTAATCAGCCCCAGCATTTT.

This chain uses TRBV5-8 with TRBJ1-5, with 9 bases that match TRBD1. Trimming removed 5 bases from V and 1 base from J; junction bases left unmatched: 7. Germline assignment: CDR1 SGHTS and CDR2 YDEGEE. The CDR3 length is 16 residues. CDR3 region: CASSYAGTGSNQPQHF. DNA for the CDR3: TGTGCCAGCAGTTACGCCGGGACAGGGAGCAATCAGCCCCAGCATTTT.

This chain uses TRBV28 with TRBJ2-7, with D tentatively TRBD1 (5 bases). This CDR3 spans 15 amino acids. Germline CDR1 and CDR2: MDHEN and SYDVKM. V shed 2 bases and J shed 3 bases, with 14 bases lying between them. In DNA form, the CDR3 reads TGTGCCAGCAGTTTACAGGGCGTACGCTTCTACGAGCAGTACTTC. It translates to CASSLQGVRFYEQYF.

The chain couples TRBV4-1 to TRBJ1-1, with 7 bases fitting TRBD1. Germline-derived CDR1 and CDR2 are MGHRA and YSYEKL. This CDR3 spans 16 amino acids. J was trimmed by 3 bases and V by 0 bases; bases with no gene match: 7. The CDR3 is CASSQEELQGHTEAFF. In DNA form, the CDR3 reads TGCGCCAGCAGCCAAGAGGAATTACAGGGGCACACTGAAGCTTTCTTT.